The clone carrying this T cell receptor beta chain has a handful of counts. Profiling relied on immunoSEQ multiplex PCR, and the TCRdb table lists in-frame clones only, not all of them. This sample has approximately 470,000 clones; about nine tenths occur once, and the top ten carry roughly 0.72%. The sample is drawn from a study of blood T cell repertoires in COVID-19. Study in general: Italy, Spain and the United States were the sources of the convalescent and acute COVID-19 samples.

The CDR3 runs to 14 residues. Trimming took 1 base from V and 0 from J, leaving 6 bases between them. In germline, CDR1 is LGHDT, CDR2 YNNKEL (reference sequence). Those enrolled, adults aged about 18 to 95 years, came from about 24 US areas. Researchers sorted participants into cohorts using their self-reported clinical history. Two negative PCRs, clearance, or symptom resolution had been documented for recovered Cohort 3 donors. The J gene is TRBJ2-5, the V gene TRBV3-1 (or the pseudogene TRBV3-2); D possibly corresponds to TRBD2 (6 bases). Sequenced input: PBMCs or T cells enriched from blood (not recorded which). This sequence originates from a woman aged 18-29 years who had recovered from COVID-19. DNA of the CDR3: TGTGCCAGCAGCCAAGCGGGAGACCAAGAGACCCAGTACTTC. This sequence encodes CASSQAGDQETQYF.